Presented here are 12 T cell receptor beta chains from one specimen sequenced in a study of T-cell reconstitution after alpha-beta-depleted transplantation in children. Using unique molecular identifiers, the investigators prepared the TCRbeta library. TCRdb reanalysed the PCR reads using MiXCR and keeps one entry per CDR3 protein. The data hold hundreds of thousands of distinct CDR3 sequences, with approximately 10% observed a single time. The source was PBMCs, collected before TCRalphabeta/CD19-depleted stem cell transplant. The receptors here all came from a child aged 2 to 15 with inherited bone marrow failure, due to receive a stem cell transplant.

This clonotype was detected only a few times. The chain's CDR3 is CASSLDLTGLGEQYF. CDR3 DNA: TGTGCCAGCAGTTTAGACCTAACAGGGCTAGGGGAGCAGTACTTC. The chain couples TRBV12-3 or TRBV12-4 to TRBJ2-7; weak D call: TRBD1 (6 bases). The V and J ends lost 1 base and 7 bases respectively, with 17 bases between them. The CDR3 covers 15 residues.

Worth noting for this clonotype: A much larger clone differs from this one at a single base, so this may be a read error. The chain uses TRBV7-9 and TRBJ2-3; D is perhaps TRBD2 (5 bases). The CDR3 consists of 14 residues. Looked up from germline, CDR1 is SEHNR and CDR2 is FQNEAQ (reference sequence). V lost 2 bases and J lost 2, with 8 bases in between. Here the CDR3 reads CASSLSSPTDTQYF. CDR3 nucleotide sequence: TGTGCCAGCAGCTTATCTAGCCCCACAGATACGCAGTATTTT.

This clonotype appeared many times. This chain links TRBV7-9 with TRBJ2-1; 7 positions match TRBD2. CDR1 is SEHNR, CDR2 FQNEAQ, per germline (reference sequence). The V segment lost 4 bases and the J segment 7 bases; nucleotides outside the gene matches: 16. CDR3 length: 17 residues. The CDR3 loop reads CASSSSTIWTRPNEQFF. CDR3 DNA sequence: TGTGCCAGCAGCTCTTCAACCATTTGGACTAGACCAAATGAGCAGTTCTTC.

This clonotype was counted ten times or more. The chain recombines TRBV18 with TRBJ2-5; no reliable D call. Trimming took 0 bases from V and 0 from J, leaving 8 bases between them. Germline values: CDR1 KGHSH, CDR2 LQKENI. The CDR3 is 15 residues long. The CDR3 DNA sequence: TGTGCCAGCTCACCACCGGCGCCGTACCAAGAGACCCAGTACTTC. Encoded protein: CASSPPAPYQETQYF. The variable domain in full, with the rest retrieved from reference TRBV18 and TRBJ2-5, is NAGVMQNPRHLVRRRGQEARLRCSPMKGHSHVYWYRQLPEEGLKFMVYLQKENIIDESGMPKERFSAEFPKEGPSILRIQQVVRGDSAAYFCASSPPAPYQETQYFGPGTRLLVL.

This clonotype appeared many times. The V call is TRBV5-6, the J call TRBJ2-1, with D uncertain. Germline values: CDR1 SGHDT, CDR2 YYEEEE. The V end was cut by 0 bases, the J end by 3 bases, with 7 bases between. The CDR3 covers 14 residues. DNA for the CDR3: TGTGCCAGCAGCTTGGGGTGGGGCTACAATGAGCAGTTCTTC. Protein product: CASSLGWGYNEQFF.

This clonotype was picked up many times. The V call is TRBV29-1, the J call TRBJ1-5, with D uncertain. V lost 4 bases to trimming and J lost 1 base, with 5 bases between them. Germline CDR1 SQVTM, CDR2 ANQGSEA. This CDR3 region has 12 residues. The CDR3, as DNA: TGCAGCGTTGGAGACAGCAATCAGCCCCAGCATTTT. As protein: CSVGDSNQPQHF.

This clonotype showed up just a few times. The chain recombines TRBV3-1 with TRBJ2-5; 8 bases fit TRBD1. CDR1 and CDR2 from the germline V gene are LGHDT and YNNKEL (reference sequence). The CDR3 is made up of 16 amino acids. Germline trimming cut 1 base from V and 0 bases from J; bases unmatched to any gene: 4. The DNA of the CDR3 is TGTGCCAGCAGCCAAGCCCACAGGGGGAACCAAGAGACCCAGTACTTC. Translation gives CASSQAHRGNQETQYF.

This clonotype was counted ten times or more. The rearrangement joins TRBV12-3 or TRBV12-4 to TRBJ1-3; the D is unclear. This CDR3 has 14 amino acids. Between the trimmed V and J ends, which lost 2 bases and 6 bases, there was a span of 11 bases. CDR3 sequence: CASSLKTPSNTIYF. CDR3 in DNA: TGTGCCAGCAGTTTAAAGACCCCGTCAAACACCATATATTTT.

This clonotype occurred many times. The chain joins TRBV12-3 or TRBV12-4 to TRBJ2-1; TRBD1 matches 10 bases. V lost 6 bases and J lost 12; bases outside the gene matches: 5. The CDR3 contains 12 residues. The CDR3 DNA is TGTGCCAGCAGGACAGACAGGGGGCGGCAGTTCTTC. Protein product: CASRTDRGRQFF.

This clonotype was counted ten times or more. The rearrangement uses TRBV18 and TRBJ1-6; TRBD1 might be the D (5 bases). This CDR3 is built from 14 residues. Trimming shortened V by 3 bases and J by 10 bases, and 13 bases separated the two germline ends. Looked up from germline, CDR1 is KGHSH and CDR2 is LQKENI. The CDR3 DNA sequence: TGTGCCAGCTCACCCGGGACGGTAGGCTCACCCCTCCACTTT. This encodes CASSPGTVGSPLHF.

This clonotype has a count of ten or more. The V call is TRBV7-2, the J call TRBJ2-2; TRBD2 matches at 8 bases. J lost 4 bases, V lost 1 base, and 2 bases had no gene match. The CDR3 is 15 residues long. The germline V gene has CDR1 SGHTA and CDR2 FQGNSA. In DNA form, the CDR3 reads TGTGCCAGCAGCTTAGTGGCGGGAGGCACCGGGGAGCTGTTTTTT. Its translation: CASSLVAGGTGELFF.

In this sample, this clonotype turned up many times. The chain uses TRBV24-1 and TRBJ2-1, with D maybe TRBD2 (6 bases). With 1 base removed from V and 4 bases from J, the gap between germline ends came to 19 bases. CDR1 KGHDR and CDR2 SFDVKD come from the germline V gene. The CDR3 consists of 18 residues. CDR3 protein: CATSDFPPRRAGYNEQFF. Here the CDR3 DNA reads TGTGCCACCAGTGATTTTCCCCCACGGCGGGCGGGATACAATGAGCAGTTCTTC.